Listed here is a single T cell receptor beta chain. The antigen remains undetermined. Libraries were prepared by immunoSEQ multiplex PCR; TCRdb keeps only in-frame clonotypes and omits some of them. The table has some 2.4 million clones, approximately 93% seen once. The trim removed 10 bases at V and 4 bases at J, leaving 15 bases unmatched. Germline V gene lookup returns CDR1 MNHNS and CDR2 SASEGT. The CDR3 has 15 residues. These data originate in a study of shared clonotypes between healthy human individuals. Study-level points and caveats: What naive subsets generally showed was a larger estimated richness than memory subsets showed.

The TCR was taken from a man aged 18 to 29 in good health. Some clones in this sample may be carry-over from other donors' samples. The sample taken for sequencing was naive CD4+ T cells from PBMCs. Subset described: CD45RA+ positively selected. The chain is built from TRBV6-1 and TRBJ1-1; TRBD1 agrees at 7 bases. The CDR3, as DNA: TGTGCCACCTGGGACAGTTCAGCTGGAAGCACTGAAGCTTTCTTT. As protein: CATWDSSAGSTEAFF.